The T cell receptor (beta chain) under discussion was sequenced for a study of control samples from healthy donors and cancer patients. The V gene's germline CDR1 is SGHTA and CDR2 FQGNSA. This CDR3 has 15 amino acids. Trimming stripped 4 bases from V and 2 bases from J, with 12 bases between. The method was immunoSEQ multiplex PCR; TCRdb's version includes in-frame clones alone and lacks a portion of them. The sample includes under 150,000 clones, 85% to 95% seen only once; the top ten take around 1.6%. J is TRBJ1-5 and V is TRBV7-2; D unresolved. Sequencing was done on a sample of PBMCs. The sequence derives from a man in his fifties with head and neck cancer. The CDR3 region is CASSSLNMGNQPQHF. CDR3 sequence (DNA): TGTGCCAGCAGCTCCCTTAATATGGGCAATCAGCCCCAGCATTTT.